These 30 T cell receptor beta chains were sequenced from one sample in a study of blood T cell repertoires in COVID-19. Profiled with immunoSEQ multiplex PCR; TCRdb holds only in-frame clones, not every one. The table has under 250,000 clones, approximately 90% seen once; the top ten hold 3%. Source material: peripheral blood. The receptors originated from a man between 18 and 29 years old with active or convalescent COVID-19.

The chain recombines TRBV6-2 or TRBV6-3 with TRBJ2-7; TRBD1 matches at 8 bases. In germline, CDR1 is MNHEY, CDR2 SVGEGT. This CDR3 has 15 amino acids. V was pared by 5 bases and J by 2 bases, with 8 bases of the junction left unmatched. The CDR3 DNA reads as TGTGCCAGCAGTCACCGGGACAGGACAACCTACGAGCAGTACTTC. As protein: CASSHRDRTTYEQYF.

CDR3 region: CSVAGTGDTEAFF. DNA of the CDR3: TGCAGCGTTGCCGGGACAGGGGACACTGAAGCTTTCTTT. The chain combines TRBV29-1 with TRBJ1-1; TRBD1 agrees at 10 bases. Germline V lookup: CDR1 SQVTM, CDR2 ANQGSEA. J gave up 3 bases and V 4 bases, and 2 bases lay outside the gene matches. CDR3 length equals 13 residues.

The chain couples TRBV5-1 to TRBJ2-5; the D gene is possibly TRBD1 (5 bases). The CDR3 contains 13 residues. Germline CDR1 SGHRS, CDR2 YFSETQ. Trimming removed 10 bases at V and 2 bases at J, with 15 bases between. The DNA for the CDR3 is TGCGCCGTCAAGGGGTTATCTCAAGAGACCCAGTACTTC. Translation gives CAVKGLSQETQYF.

The chain combines TRBV5-1 with TRBJ2-5, with 8 positions matching TRBD1. CDR1 SGHRS and CDR2 YFSETQ come from the germline V gene. The junction had 16 bases not matched to a gene; V was cut back by 4 bases and J by 5 bases. This CDR3 contains 17 residues. CDR3 region: CASSPRTGIGTRETQYF. For the CDR3, the DNA is TGCGCCAGCAGCCCGAGGACAGGGATTGGAACCAGGGAGACCCAGTACTTC.

The DNA of the CDR3 is TGTGCCAGCAGCCCTGGACTTCGGCAAGAGACCCAGTACTTC. Translated: CASSPGLRQETQYF. The chain carries TRBV7-2 and TRBJ2-5, with a tentative D call TRBD2 (5 bases). CDR1 SGHTA and CDR2 FQGNSA come from the germline V gene. The CDR3 has 14 amino acids. V was trimmed by 5 bases and J by 2 bases, leaving 12 bases between them.

CDR3 sequence (DNA): TGTGCCAGCAGTTCCCCCTCGACTTGGTACCAAGAGACCCAGTACTTC. Translation: CASSSPSTWYQETQYF. The V and J genes are TRBV28 and TRBJ2-5; D is ambiguous. Per germline, CDR1 MDHEN and CDR2 SYDVKM. The CDR3 is 16 amino acids. Trimming stripped 4 bases from V and 0 bases from J, with 15 bases between.

The chain is built from TRBV27 and TRBJ1-2, with 8 bases identical to TRBD1. Per the germline V gene, CDR1 is MNHEY and CDR2 is SMNVEV (reference sequence). The CDR3 contains 14 residues. Germline trimming cut 6 bases from V and 8 bases from J; bases unmatched to any gene: 11. Here the CDR3 DNA reads TGTGCCAGCAGATCACAGGGGGAAGGTGGCGGCTACACCTTC. This translates into CASRSQGEGGGYTF.

The CDR3 DNA is TGTGCCAGCAGCCACCCCCGCGCTGGAAACACCATATATTTT. It codes for CASSHPRAGNTIYF. The rearrangement joins TRBV3-1 (or the pseudogene TRBV3-2) to TRBJ1-3; D is ambiguous. Deletions cut 3 bases from V and 2 bases from J, with 8 bases between. The length of the CDR3 is 14 residues. Per germline, CDR1 LGHDT and CDR2 YNNKEL (reference sequence).

This clone was seen only once. The chain is built from TRBV28 and TRBJ2-3, with 8 positions matching TRBD2. CDR1 MDHEN and CDR2 SYDVKM come from the germline V gene. V lost 2 bases, J lost 3 bases, and 10 bases stayed unmatched. The CDR3 contains 17 residues. The CDR3 reads CASSLTTSAARTDTQYF. CDR3 nucleotides: TGTGCCAGCAGTTTAACGACTAGCGCGGCCCGGACAGATACGCAGTATTTT.

The chain is built from TRBV7-2 and TRBJ1-2, with TRBD1 matching 7 bases. The CDR3 loop spans 19 amino acids. V dropped 2 bases and J dropped 0; count of bases not matched to a gene: 15. Per the germline V gene, CDR1 is SGHTA and CDR2 is FQGNSA. For the CDR3, the DNA is TGTGCCAGCAGCTTACGGGGAGGACAGGTTCATACCTCTAACTATGGCTACACCTTC. The encoded protein is CASSLRGGQVHTSNYGYTF.

The chain uses TRBV6-5 and TRBJ2-6; D gene unclear. The germline V and J ends were trimmed by 7 bases and 2 bases, with 6 bases remaining between them. The germline V gene has CDR1 MNHEY and CDR2 SVGAGI. CDR3 length: 13 residues. CDR3 region: CASKRAGANVLTF. The DNA of the CDR3 is TGTGCCAGCAAAAGAGCTGGGGCCAACGTCCTGACTTTC.

A note on this clone: At the DNA level, this CDR3 is encoded by other sequences in the same sample as well. This chain joins TRBV5-1 and TRBJ1-4; D is unresolved. Trimming removed 2 bases at V and 8 bases at J, with 10 bases between. This CDR3 is built from 13 residues. Germline V gives CDR1 SGHRS, CDR2 YFSETQ. CDR3 DNA: TGCGCCAGCAGCTTCGGGGTAGGGGAAAAACTGTTTTTT. Residues: CASSFGVGEKLFF.

The J gene is TRBJ1-6, the V gene TRBV18, with D unresolved. CDR1 is KGHSH, CDR2 LQKENI, per germline. The CDR3 covers 17 residues. Trimming removed 2 bases at V and 2 bases at J, with 13 bases between. The CDR3 loop reads CASSPDGRQAYNSPLHF. The DNA for the CDR3 is TGTGCCAGCTCACCAGATGGGAGGCAGGCCTATAATTCACCCCTCCACTTT.

This chain links TRBV19 with TRBJ1-5; the D gene is possibly TRBD1 (6 bases). Germline V gene lookup returns CDR1 LNHDA and CDR2 SQIVND (reference sequence). V was shortened by 2 bases and J by 5 bases, with 19 bases between the two germline ends. The CDR3 is made up of 17 amino acids. The CDR3 DNA is TGTGCCAGTAGTATATTGGGCACACAGGGTGGTCATCAGCCCCAGCATTTT. Translation: CASSILGTQGGHQPQHF.

V usage is TRBV7-3 and J usage is TRBJ1-1; 8 bases line up with TRBD1. Germline V gene lookup returns CDR1 SGHTA and CDR2 FQGTGA. The CDR3 runs to 14 residues. V lost 5 bases, J lost 5 bases, and 7 bases stayed unmatched. The CDR3 DNA is TGTGCCAGCAGCCCCGGGACAGGCCGAACTGAAGCTTTCTTT. It specifies CASSPGTGRTEAFF.

The rearrangement links TRBV7-6 to TRBJ2-1, with a tentative D call TRBD2 (6 bases). The CDR3 is 18 amino acids. Trimming took off 4 bases at V and 1 base at J, with 20 bases between the two ends. Germline V lookup: CDR1 SGHVS, CDR2 FNYEAQ. The CDR3 coding sequence is TGTGCCAGCAGCTACCTCGGGGGTGTGACACCTTCCTACAATGAGCAGTTCTTC. Its translation is CASSYLGGVTPSYNEQFF.

The rearrangement links TRBV19 to TRBJ2-3; 9 bases are a match to TRBD1. The CDR3 is 15 amino acids. V trimming: 8 bases; J trimming: 3 bases; junction bases outside the gene matches: 9. Germline CDR1 reads LNHDA; CDR2 reads SQIVND (reference sequence). This CDR3 reads CASAPGTGLTDTQYF. Here the CDR3 DNA reads TGTGCCAGTGCCCCCGGGACAGGGTTAACAGATACGCAGTATTTT.

The chain is built from TRBV18 and TRBJ1-1; D unresolved. This CDR3 spans 15 amino acids. The germline V gene has CDR1 KGHSH and CDR2 LQKENI. V was cut by 6 bases and J by 4 bases, with 18 bases left in between. The CDR3 DNA is TGTGCCAGCTCTCCAGACCGAGTAGCGGGCACTGAAGCTTTCTTT. It specifies CASSPDRVAGTEAFF.

This clone was seen a few times. The chain recombines TRBV11-2 with TRBJ1-6; 7 bases align to TRBD1. Trimming cost V 5 bases and J 7 bases; bases outside gene matches: 8. This CDR3 contains 15 residues. The V gene's germline CDR1 is SGHAT and CDR2 FQNNGV. CDR3 in DNA: TGTGCCAGCAGCGACACCCCCAGGGGGAATTCACCCCTCCACTTT. Its translation: CASSDTPRGNSPLHF.

This chain uses TRBV19 with TRBJ2-2; the match to TRBD1 covers 7 bases. V lost 5 bases, J lost 5 bases, and 17 bases stayed unmatched. The CDR3 is 18 residues long. Germline assignment: CDR1 LNHDA and CDR2 SQIVND (reference sequence). CDR3 amino acids: CASSATTRGGPSTGELFF. CDR3 nucleotide sequence: TGTGCCAGTAGTGCCACCACGCGAGGGGGCCCTTCTACCGGGGAGCTGTTTTTT. The full variable domain, in which reference TRBV19 and TRBJ2-2 provide the parts outside the CDR3, is DGGITQSPKYLFRKEGQNVTLSCEQNLNHDAMYWYRQDPGQGLRLIYYSQIVNDFQKGDIAEGYSVSREKKESFPLTVTSAQKNPTAFYLCASSATTRGGPSTGELFFGEGSRLTVL.

V gene TRBV5-1 combines with J gene TRBJ1-2; TRBD1 aligns across 9 bases. The germline V gene encodes CDR1 SGHRS and CDR2 YFSETQ. Trimming took 0 bases from V and 4 from J; bases not matched to a gene: 7. The CDR3 runs 16 residues. CDR3 DNA sequence: TGCGCCAGCAGCTTGGAACCCGGGACAGGGAGCTATGGCTACACCTTC. The encoded protein is CASSLEPGTGSYGYTF.

The CDR3 loop reads CASSLVATGRSEQYF. CDR3 DNA sequence: TGTGCCAGCAGCTTAGTGGCGACTGGGAGGTCCGAGCAGTACTTC. This rearrangement joins TRBV7-2 to TRBJ2-7, with a possible D match to TRBD2 (6 bases). The CDR3 has 15 residues. V gave up 1 base and J gave up 6 bases, with 16 bases separating them. Looked up from germline, CDR1 is SGHTA and CDR2 is FQGNSA.

This rearrangement joins TRBV4-3 to TRBJ2-5, with D perhaps matching TRBD2 (5 bases). Germline V gene sequence: CDR1 LGHNA, CDR2 YSLEER. This CDR3 contains 13 residues. Trimming pared 3 bases from V and 3 bases from J, leaving 8 bases between. The CDR3 DNA reads as TGCGCCAGCAGCCACGGGGTTAAAGAGACCCAGTACTTC. It encodes CASSHGVKETQYF.

A few counts support this clone. The chain uses TRBV9 and TRBJ1-5, with 8 nucleotides matching TRBD1. Trimming took 3 bases from V and 5 from J; bases not matched to a gene: 7. CDR3 size: 15 residues. Germline assignment: CDR1 SGDLS and CDR2 YYNGEE. DNA of the CDR3: TGTGCCAGCAGCGAAGGGACAGGTGGAGATCAGCCCCAGCATTTT. This gives the protein CASSEGTGGDQPQHF.

The V call is TRBV12-3 or TRBV12-4, the J call TRBJ1-1; D remains ambiguous. The CDR3 loop spans 13 amino acids. Trimming cost V 3 bases and J 8 bases, with 13 bases left between them. The CDR3 region is CASSLPRGQEAFF. For the CDR3, the DNA is TGTGCCAGCAGTTTGCCTCGCGGGCAGGAAGCTTTCTTT.

The chain combines TRBV9 with TRBJ2-1, with 7 nucleotides matching TRBD1. J was trimmed by 8 bases and V by 5 bases; bases with no gene match: 7. Germline CDR1 reads SGDLS; CDR2 reads YYNGEE. This CDR3 is 13 amino acids long. The CDR3 protein is CASRKTGHDEQFF. In DNA, the CDR3 is TGTGCCAGCAGAAAGACAGGGCACGATGAGCAGTTCTTC.

The chain links TRBV5-1 to TRBJ1-2, with a weak D call TRBD1 (6 bases). V was clipped by 5 bases and J by 0 bases, with 14 bases between them. CDR1 is SGHRS, CDR2 YFSETQ, per germline. This CDR3 is built from 15 residues. The DNA of the CDR3 is TGCGCCAGCAGAGTCGGACAGACAACTAACTATGGCTACACCTTC. This encodes CASRVGQTTNYGYTF. The full variable domain, its missing parts supplied by reference TRBV5-1 and TRBJ1-2, is KAGVTQTPRYLIKTRGQQVTLSCSPISGHRSVSWYQQTPGQGLQFLFEYFSETQRNKGNFPGRFSGRQFSNSRSEMNVSTLELGDSALYLCASRVGQTTNYGYTFGSGTRLTVV.

The gene calls are TRBV28 and TRBJ1-2; 7 nucleotides match TRBD1. V lost 5 bases and J lost 4; bases outside the gene matches: 10. This CDR3 is built from 15 residues. CDR1 is MDHEN, CDR2 SYDVKM, per germline. CDR3 sequence (DNA): TGTGCCAGCAGTCCTCAGGACAGGCGGAGCTATGGCTACACCTTC. Residues: CASSPQDRRSYGYTF.

The V and J genes are TRBV5-1 and TRBJ2-2; the D gene is possibly TRBD1 (6 bases). The CDR3 loop spans 15 amino acids. V was pared by 1 base and J by 6 bases, with 13 bases between. Germline values: CDR1 SGHRS, CDR2 YFSETQ. In DNA, the CDR3 is TGCGCCAGCAGCTTGTACAGGGCAGTAGCCGGGGAGCTGTTTTTT. Translation gives CASSLYRAVAGELFF.

The gene calls are TRBV7-2 and TRBJ1-5, with D perhaps TRBD1 (6 bases). The CDR3 is 14 residues long. Trimming left V 5 bases short and J 0 bases short, with 8 bases between. Germline CDR1 is SGHTA and CDR2 is FQGNSA. The CDR3, as DNA: TGTGCCAGCAGCCTACAGGGTAGCAATCAGCCCCAGCATTTT. This encodes CASSLQGSNQPQHF.